These 22 T cell receptor beta chains were sequenced from one sample in a study of T cell responses to AZD1222 COVID-19 vaccine. Clones were sequenced by immunoSEQ multiplex PCR, and TCRdb holds only the in-frame ones, with some missing. This table has over 100,000 clones, roughly nine tenths appearing once. The sample here was peripheral blood, taken on day 0 of AZD1222 vaccination. The receptors come from an adult in good health.

The rearrangement joins TRBV18 to TRBJ1-3; 9 bases map to TRBD1. Germline V gives CDR1 KGHSH, CDR2 LQKENI. CDR3 length: 16 residues. The V gene end was trimmed by 3 bases and the J gene end by 0 bases; junction bases not matched to a gene: 3. The CDR3 nucleotides read TGTGCCAGCTCACCCCGGGACAGGGTCTCTGGAAACACCATATATTTT. Protein product: CASSPRDRVSGNTIYF.

The chain carries TRBV6-2 or TRBV6-3 and TRBJ2-1, with TRBD2 as a possible D gene (5 bases). Germline V gene sequence: CDR1 MNHEY, CDR2 SVGEGT. The CDR3 length is 16 residues. V was clipped by 6 bases and J by 9 bases, with 24 bases between them. The CDR3 is CASRYVVGRGGGEQFF. Written as DNA, the CDR3 is TGTGCCAGCAGATACGTGGTAGGACGGGGTGGTGGTGAGCAGTTCTTC.

The gene calls are TRBV7-9 and TRBJ2-7; 11 bases line up with TRBD2. This CDR3 is built from 15 residues. Trimming cost V 5 bases and J 2 bases; bases outside gene matches: 5. Germline V gives CDR1 SEHNR, CDR2 FQNEAQ (reference sequence). CDR3 protein: CASSPLAGGPYEQYF. The CDR3 DNA sequence: TGTGCCAGCAGCCCCCTAGCGGGGGGTCCCTACGAGCAGTACTTC.

The chain employs TRBV4-2 and TRBJ1-2, with TRBD1 matching over 7 bases. V shed 3 bases, J shed 4 bases, and the junction held 23 bases outside the gene matches. Germline CDR1 LGHNA, CDR2 YNFKEQ. The length of the CDR3 is 20 residues. CDR3 coding DNA: TGTGCCAGCAGCCAGCACTCCGACAGGGCTGAGGGATGGGCCTTCTATGGCTACACCTTC. Its protein product is CASSQHSDRAEGWAFYGYTF.

The chain has TRBV18 and TRBJ2-7; 7 bases line up with TRBD1. The V segment lost 5 bases and the J segment 2 bases; nucleotides outside the gene matches: 6. CDR1 and CDR2 (germline): KGHSH, LQKENI. This CDR3 region has 14 residues. For the CDR3, the DNA is TGTGCCAGCTCAGACAGGGTTCGAACCTACGAGCAGTACTTC. It encodes CASSDRVRTYEQYF.

This clone was seen only once. The chain recombines TRBV10-3 with TRBJ1-5; 7 nucleotides agree with TRBD1. The CDR3 is 14 residues long. CDR1 and CDR2 from the germline V gene are ENHRY and SYGVKD. The V segment lost 4 bases and the J segment 5 bases; nucleotides outside the gene matches: 5. CDR3 DNA: TGTGCCATCAGTGCTCAGGGGGGGGATCAGCCCCAGCATTTT. Translating it yields CAISAQGGDQPQHF.

V usage is TRBV5-1 and J usage is TRBJ1-2; 7 positions agree with TRBD1. CDR3 size: 15 residues. The germline gives CDR1 SGHRS, CDR2 YFSETQ. J gave up 7 bases and V 7 bases, and 16 bases lay outside the gene matches. The CDR3 is CASAALDRVFRGYTF. DNA of the CDR3: TGCGCCAGCGCCGCCTTAGACAGGGTTTTCCGTGGCTACACCTTC. Full variable domain (remainder filled in from reference TRBV5-1 and TRBJ1-2): KAGVTQTPRYLIKTRGQQVTLSCSPISGHRSVSWYQQTPGQGLQFLFEYFSETQRNKGNFPGRFSGRQFSNSRSEMNVSTLELGDSALYLCASAALDRVFRGYTFGSGTRLTVV.

The rearrangement uses TRBV9 and TRBJ2-3; D perhaps matches TRBD2 (6 bases). The CDR3 covers 15 residues. Deletions cut 3 bases from V and 3 bases from J, with 14 bases between. Germline loops: CDR1 SGDLS, CDR2 YYNGEE. The CDR3 DNA follows: TGTGCCAGCAGCGCGTCCGGGGGAGTGACAGATACGCAGTATTTT. It yields the protein CASSASGGVTDTQYF.

The chain couples TRBV19 to TRBJ2-7; 8 bases line up with TRBD1. In germline, CDR1 is LNHDA, CDR2 SQIVND (reference sequence). The V and J ends lost 4 bases and 5 bases, in that order; junction bases with no gene match: 22. The length of the CDR3 is 19 residues. CDR3 nucleotide sequence: TGTGCCAGTAGTACACTAATCGGACAGGGACCGGGAGTCAGCCACGAGCAGTACTTC. The encoded protein is CASSTLIGQGPGVSHEQYF.

The genes are TRBV19 and TRBJ2-2; possibly TRBD2 for D (5 bases). The CDR3 spans 15 residues. The germline gives CDR1 LNHDA, CDR2 SQIVND (reference sequence). V was pared by 6 bases and J by 3 bases, with 14 bases between. CDR3 coding DNA: TGTGCCAGTAGACCACCGGAGAGGGACACCGGGGAGCTGTTTTTT. Its protein is CASRPPERDTGELFF.

The chain has TRBV7-9 and TRBJ1-4; TRBD1 aligns across 7 bases. The CDR3 is 15 residues long. Germline V lookup: CDR1 SEHNR, CDR2 FQNEAQ (reference sequence). V shed 6 bases and J 4 bases; nucleotides not matched to a gene: 8. The CDR3 loop is CASSHPAGGNEKLFF. Written as DNA, the CDR3 is TGTGCCAGCAGTCATCCGGCAGGGGGTAATGAAAAACTGTTTTTT. Together with reference TRBV7-9 and TRBJ1-4, the CDR3 gives the full variable domain: DTGVSQNPRHKITKRGQNVTFRCDPISEHNRLYWYRQTLGQGPEFLTYFQNEAQLEKSRLLSDRFSAERPKGSFSTLEIQRTEQGDSAMYLCASSHPAGGNEKLFFGSGTQLSVL.

This clone was detected only once. The chain joins TRBV9 to TRBJ2-4; a weak D match, TRBD1 (6 bases). Trimming shortened V by 0 bases and J by 4 bases, and 11 bases separated the two germline ends. This CDR3 is 15 amino acids long. Germline V lookup: CDR1 SGDLS, CDR2 YYNGEE. For the CDR3, the DNA is TGTGCCAGCAGCGTAGGTTGGGGGACAAAAAACATTCAGTACTTC. As protein: CASSVGWGTKNIQYF.

This chain joins TRBV6-6 and TRBJ2-5; no firm D call. The germline V and J ends were trimmed by 8 bases and 5 bases, with 12 bases remaining between them. This CDR3 has 12 residues. The germline V gene has CDR1 MNHNY and CDR2 SVGAGI (reference sequence). The CDR3 sequence is CASFDPRETQYF. CDR3 coding DNA: TGTGCCAGCTTCGACCCTCGTGAGACCCAGTACTTC.

V is TRBV7-2 and J is TRBJ2-1, with D possibly matching TRBD1 (5 bases). The CDR3 extends over 16 amino acids. The V end lost 2 bases, the J end lost 3 bases, and 14 bases lay between the germline ends. CDR1 and CDR2 from the germline V gene are SGHTA and FQGNSA. The CDR3 sequence: CASSLTLGLHYNEQFF. The CDR3 DNA reads as TGTGCCAGCAGCTTAACGCTGGGGCTTCACTACAATGAGCAGTTCTTC.

This clone occurred once. The V and J genes are TRBV28 and TRBJ2-7, with 11 bases lining up with TRBD2. Trimming took 6 bases from V and 3 from J; bases not matched to a gene: 1. Germline CDR1 MDHEN, CDR2 SYDVKM. The CDR3 is made up of 13 amino acids. CDR3 sequence: CASRGLADYEQYF. In nucleotides, the CDR3 is TGTGCCAGCAGGGGACTAGCGGACTACGAGCAGTACTTC.

This chain connects TRBV7-2 to TRBJ2-2, with 7 bases identical to TRBD1. The CDR3 is 15 residues long. V shed 5 bases, J shed 1 base, and the junction held 4 bases outside the gene matches. Per the germline V gene, CDR1 is SGHTA and CDR2 is FQGNSA. CDR3 DNA: TGTGCCAGCAGCCATAGGACAGGGAACACCGGGGAGCTGTTTTTT. Protein product: CASSHRTGNTGELFF.

V and J are TRBV7-6 and TRBJ2-2; TRBD1 matches 8 bases. CDR3 size: 18 residues. CDR1 is SGHVS, CDR2 FNYEAQ, per germline. The trim removed 7 bases at V and 4 bases at J, leaving 17 bases unmatched. The chain's CDR3 is CASNQILQDRVTTGELFF. CDR3 in DNA: TGTGCCAGCAACCAAATCTTACAGGACAGGGTGACCACCGGGGAGCTGTTTTTT.

The chain couples TRBV4-2 to TRBJ2-7, with D tentatively TRBD2 (5 bases). There are 13 residues in the CDR3. Germline V gives CDR1 LGHNA, CDR2 YNFKEQ. Trimming stripped 4 bases from V and 4 bases from J, with 11 bases between. In nucleotides, the CDR3 is TGTGCCAGCAGCCCGAACGTAGCGTACGAGCAGTACTTC. Amino acid sequence: CASSPNVAYEQYF.

The sample holds a few counts of this clone. The chain couples TRBV7-8 to TRBJ2-7, with 10 bases that match TRBD1. After removal of 5 bases from V and 4 bases from J, the junction contained 2 bases not matched to a gene. The CDR3 is 13 amino acids. CDR1 SGHVS and CDR2 FQNEAQ come from the germline V gene. The CDR3 bases are TGTGCCAGCAGCGTGGACAGGGGGTACGAGCAGTACTTC. Its protein product is CASSVDRGYEQYF.

This clone was observed a few times. V and J are TRBV2 and TRBJ2-7, with a possible D match to TRBD1 (6 bases). The CDR3 is 15 amino acids. Germline V gene lookup returns CDR1 SNHLY and CDR2 FYNNEI. Trimming removed 1 base from V and 1 base from J, with 11 bases in between. The CDR3 loop reads CASSEGTAYSYEQYF. The CDR3 DNA sequence: TGTGCCAGCAGTGAAGGGACAGCCTATTCCTACGAGCAGTACTTC.

The chain uses TRBV4-3 and TRBJ1-1; D not certain. Trimming left V 0 bases short and J 7 bases short, with 12 bases between. Germline V gives CDR1 LGHNA, CDR2 YSLEER. The CDR3 consists of 14 residues. The CDR3 sequence: CASSQDRTSFEAFF. CDR3 in DNA: TGCGCCAGCAGCCAAGATCGCACTTCCTTTGAAGCTTTCTTT.

The rearrangement links TRBV5-1 to TRBJ1-6; 10 positions agree with TRBD1. The CDR3 totals 15 residues. Trimming at V came to 2 bases and at J to 10 bases, leaving 6 bases not matched to a gene. The germline gives CDR1 SGHRS, CDR2 YFSETQ. The CDR3 here is CASSFGDRGGSPLHF. In DNA, the CDR3 is TGCGCCAGCAGCTTCGGGGACAGGGGAGGATCACCCCTCCACTTT.